Below, one T cell receptor (beta chain) is given with its context. The antigen remains unidentified. With V trimmed by 2 bases and J by 6 bases, 14 bases remained unmatched. This CDR3 comprises 18 residues. Germline assignment: CDR1 SGHTA and CDR2 FQGTGA. This record comes from a study of T cell clonotyping in hematopoietic cell transplantation. Findings of the study overall: Graft donor and pretransplant recipient Inverse Simpson Index values predicted broader posttransplant TCR diversity.

Time point indicated: recipient sample about 28 days before transplant, after cytoreduction. Here immunoSEQ multiplex PCR was the method, and the copy in TCRdb shows in-frame clones only, minus some. The table shows approximately 28,000 clones, with about 79% occurring only once. The TCR sequence derives from a woman aged 55 to 70 with acute myeloid leukemia. Some clones in this sample may be carry-over from other donors' samples. Sample: peripheral blood mononuclear cells, taken before stem cell transplant. The V call is TRBV7-3, the J call TRBJ2-2, with 8 nucleotides matching TRBD2. CDR3 in DNA: TGTGCCAGCAGCTTACGCGGGGGGTACCTGTCTGGCGCCGGGGAGCTGTTTTTT. Its protein is CASSLRGGYLSGAGELFF.